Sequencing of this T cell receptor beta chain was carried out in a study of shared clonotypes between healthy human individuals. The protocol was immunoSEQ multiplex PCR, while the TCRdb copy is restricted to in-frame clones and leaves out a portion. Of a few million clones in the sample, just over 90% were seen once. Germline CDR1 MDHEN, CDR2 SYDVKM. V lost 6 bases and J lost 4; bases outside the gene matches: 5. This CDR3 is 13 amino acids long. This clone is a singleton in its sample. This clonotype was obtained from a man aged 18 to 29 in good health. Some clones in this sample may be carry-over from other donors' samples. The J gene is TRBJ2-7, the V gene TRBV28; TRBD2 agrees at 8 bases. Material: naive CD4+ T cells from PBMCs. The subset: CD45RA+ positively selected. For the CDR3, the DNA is TGTGCCAGCAGATTTCGGGGGGGTTACGAGCAGTACTTC. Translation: CASRFRGGYEQYF. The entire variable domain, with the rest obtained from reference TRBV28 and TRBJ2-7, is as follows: DVKVTQSSRYLVKRTGEKVFLECVQDMDHENMFWYRQDPGLGLRLIYFSYDVKMKEKGDIPEGYSVSREKKERFSLILESASTNQTSMYLCASRFRGGYEQYFGPGTRLTVT.